This T cell receptor beta chain was documented in a study of cytomegalovirus exposure and HLA in healthy donors. PCR used 60 Vbeta primers and 13 Jbeta primers. Data came from immunoSEQ multiplex PCR; TCRdb stores just in-frame clones and leaves some out. The sample contains some 180,000 clones, 70% to 80% of which appear only once. The CDR3 totals 15 residues. CDR1 is MDHEN, CDR2 SYDVKM, per germline. The junction had 12 bases not matched to a gene; V was cut back by 6 bases and J by 8 bases. The chain employs TRBV28 and TRBJ2-2, with 7 positions matching TRBD1. The receptor was derived from a woman aged 55-75 years in good health and CMV-seropositive. Sequenced input: PBMCs. In DNA, the CDR3 is TGTGCCAGCAGCACGCAACGACAGGGTGGAGGGGAGCTGTTTTTT. This encodes CASSTQRQGGGELFF.